These T cell receptor beta chains were read from a single sample in a study of T cells in Graves' hyperthyroidism and ophthalmopathy. One entry per CDR3 protein, called by TCRdb with MiXCR from the multiplex PCR reads. The table records fewer than 450,000 distinct CDR3 sequences, over 13% of them present only once. The sample consisted of blood. These receptors were taken from a man aged 50 to 59 with Graves' ophthalmopathy. CDR3s include the opening cysteine and the closing phenylalanine or tryptophan. D genes are given only for firm matches. Clone size is stated in some rows and not others, as once, few, many or a class when expanded.

CDR3 protein,CDR3 DNA,V gene,D gene,J gene,clone size
CSVPAPDRGNTGELFF,TGCAGCGTCCCCGCCCCGGACAGGGGAAACACCGGGGAGCTGTTTTTT,TRBV29-1,TRBD1,TRBJ2-2,NA
CSARSERGSGNTIYF,TGCAGTGCTAGATCAGAACGGGGGTCTGGAAACACCATATATTTT,TRBV20-1,NA,TRBJ1-3,NA
CASIIRFGALNTEAFF,TGTGCCAGTATCATCAGGTTTGGGGCCCTGAACACTGAAGCTTTCTTT,TRBV19,NA,TRBJ1-1,NA
CSALAGVTDTQYF,TGCAGTGCTCTTGCGGGGGTGACAGATACGCAGTATTTT,TRBV20-1,TRBD2,TRBJ2-3,NA
CASSGTLGRFYEQYF,TGTGCCAGCAGCGGGACCCTTGGCAGGTTCTACGAGCAGTACTTC,TRBV7-8,NA,TRBJ2-7,many
CASSSTGTGPYEQYF,TGTGCCAGCAGCTCGACCGGGACAGGACCCTACGAGCAGTACTTC,TRBV7-9,TRBD1,TRBJ2-7,few
CSVEDGTPPPAEAFF,TGCAGCGTTGAAGATGGGACCCCCCCCCCCGCTGAAGCTTTCTTT,TRBV29-1,NA,TRBJ1-1,NA
CASSFRPDSPLHF,TGTGCCAGCAGCTTCAGGCCTGATTCACCCCTCCACTTT,TRBV3-1,NA,TRBJ1-6,many
CASSLSRGREQYF,TGTGCCAGCAGCTTGTCCAGAGGGAGGGAGCAGTACTTC,TRBV11-3,NA,TRBJ2-7,many
CASSPTEDYGYTF,TGTGCCAGCTCACCTACAGAGGACTATGGCTACACCTTC,TRBV18,NA,TRBJ1-2,many
CASTEGNIQYF,TGTGCCAGCACCGAGGGGAACATTCAGTACTTC,TRBV27,NA,TRBJ2-4,few
CASSSGQGYTEAFF,TGTGCCAGCAGCTCTGGGCAGGGTTACACTGAAGCTTTCTTT,TRBV5-5,NA,TRBJ1-1,many
CASSQGSSFLAPLHF,TGTGCCAGTAGTCAGGGGAGTTCGTTTCTTGCACCCCTCCACTTT,TRBV19,NA,TRBJ1-6,NA
CASSAGPRLAGFSYEQYF,TGTGCCAGCAGCGCTGGTCCCCGACTAGCGGGATTTTCCTACGAGCAGTACTTC,TRBV7-9,TRBD2,TRBJ2-7,few
CASSPGETTGQETQYF,TGCGCCAGCAGCCCAGGAGAGACGACAGGTCAAGAGACCCAGTACTTC,TRBV5-1,NA,TRBJ2-5,few
CAWKIGLAGVHTGELFF,TGTGCCTGGAAAATCGGACTAGCGGGAGTACACACCGGGGAGCTGTTTTTT,TRBV30,TRBD2,TRBJ2-2,many
CASRHNRDRVYEQFF,TGTGCCAGCAGACATAACCGGGACAGGGTCTATGAGCAGTTCTTC,TRBV28,TRBD1,TRBJ2-1,NA
CASRTPRTAGGYTF,TGTGCCAGCAGAACTCCGCGGACAGCGGGCGGCTACACCTTC,TRBV6-2/TRBV6-3,NA,TRBJ1-2,NA
CASSEKITDTQYF,TGCGCCAGCAGTGAGAAAATCACAGATACGCAGTATTTT,TRBV10-1,NA,TRBJ2-3,few
CASSPTTANYGYTF,TGTGCCAGCAGCCCGACGACAGCTAACTATGGCTACACCTTC,TRBV7-3,NA,TRBJ1-2,many
CASSELAGVQFF,TGTGCCAGCAGCGAACTAGCGGGAGTGCAGTTCTTC,TRBV11-2,TRBD2,TRBJ2-1,many
CASSGGILYNEQFF,TGTGCCAGCAGTGGCGGGATACTATACAATGAGCAGTTCTTC,TRBV28,NA,TRBJ2-1,few
CSARDGGSSYNEQFF,TGCAGTGCTAGAGATGGCGGGAGTTCCTACAATGAGCAGTTCTTC,TRBV20-1,TRBD2,TRBJ2-1,many
CASSSQSRTTSTDTQYF,TGTGCCAGCAGCTCCCAATCGCGGACAACTAGCACAGATACGCAGTATTTT,TRBV7-8,NA,TRBJ2-3,NA
CASSLASGYSYEQYF,TGTGCCAGCAGCTTAGCTAGCGGTTACTCCTACGAGCAGTACTTC,TRBV11-2,TRBD2,TRBJ2-7,many
CASSIGGSGSLKKRFDTGELFF,TGTGCCAGTAGTATTGGGGGTAGCGGGAGTCTGAAAAAAAGGTTCGACACCGGGGAGCTGTTTTTT,TRBV19,TRBD2,TRBJ2-2,NA
CASSGGPHFTDTQYF,TGTGCCAGCAGTGGGGGCCCTCACTTCACAGATACGCAGTATTTT,TRBV2,NA,TRBJ2-3,NA
CASSLDGRSSYNEQFF,TGTGCCAGCAGCTTAGACGGCAGGAGCTCCTACAATGAGCAGTTCTTC,TRBV11-3,NA,TRBJ2-1,NA